This TCR beta chain was found in a study of blood T cell repertoires in COVID-19. Unmatched junction bases numbered 1, after V lost 7 bases and J lost 8 bases. The CDR3 sequence is 12 residues long. Germline-derived CDR1 and CDR2 are KGHDR and SFDVKD. Some clones are missing from TCRdb's copy, which holds only in-frame ones; the method was immunoSEQ multiplex PCR. The sample lists around 270,000 clones, around 82% seen once, with about 0.9% in the top ten. The sequenced sample consisted of peripheral blood. The chain carries TRBV24-1 and TRBJ2-1; TRBD1 agrees at 10 bases. This clonotype was sampled from a human donor with COVID-19, enrolled during active disease. The donor label of this sample is uncertain. CDR3 nucleotide sequence: TGTGCCACCAGCGACAGGGGGCATGAGCAGTTCTTC. This gives the protein CATSDRGHEQFF.